A selection of T cell receptor beta chains follows, all from one sample in a study of T-cell memory formation after mild COVID-19. TCRdb ran MiXCR on the 5' RACE reads and lists one entry per CDR3 protein. The sample contains roughly 240,000 distinct CDR3 sequences, 15% to 20% of which appear only once. Sequencing was carried out using PBMCs or a T cell subset sorted from them (not recorded which). The receptor source for this set is a man aged 18 to 35 who had mild COVID-19 (a few samples of this study predate the infection). Cell type and time point are not known. Each CDR3 is given with its conserved first and last residue. A D gene is named only where the DNA matches it firmly. Clone size is stated in some rows and not others, as once, few, many or a class when expanded.

>TRBJ1-2|.|.|TRBV29-1
TGCAGCGTTGTGGCGCAGGAAACAAACTATGGCTACACCTTC
CSVVAQETNYGYTF
>TRBJ1-1|.|TRBD1|TRBV5-6
TGTGCCAGCAGCCGAGGGACAGGGGTCTTGGTGAACACTGAAGCTTTCTTT
CASSRGTGVLVNTEAFF
>TRBJ2-2|few|.|TRBV5-6
TGTGCCAGCAGCTTGGCCATTCTGGGTCCCGGGGAGCTGTTTTTT
CASSLAILGPGELFF
>TRBJ2-6|.|TRBD1|TRBV5-1
TGCGCCAGCAGCGGGGGACAGCTACGGGCCAACGTCCTGACTTTC
CASSGGQLRANVLTF
>TRBJ1-1|.|.|TRBV6-2/TRBV6-3
TGTGCCAGCAGTCTTCCGACACGGAAGAACACTGAAGCTTTCTTT
CASSLPTRKNTEAFF
>TRBJ2-5|.|TRBD2|TRBV7-9
TGTGCCAGCAGCCCGCGCGTGGGACTAGCGGGACAAGAGACCCAGTACTTC
CASSPRVGLAGQETQYF
>TRBJ2-1|.|TRBD2|TRBV6-4
TGTGCCAGCAGTGACTCGTCTAGCGGGGGAAACAATGAGCAGTTCTTC
CASSDSSSGGNNEQFF
>TRBJ1-1|few|.|TRBV7-2
TGTGCCAGCAGCTTAGTCGGGGGCCCGATGAACACTGAAGCTTTCTTT
CASSLVGGPMNTEAFF
>TRBJ2-1|.|TRBD2|TRBV7-2
TGTGCCAGCAGCAGACTAGCGGGGGGGAGGGATGAGCAGTTCTTC
CASSRLAGGRDEQFF
>TRBJ1-1|few|.|TRBV7-9
TGTGCCAGCAGTTCCGGACGGGACACCAATTCGAACACTGAAGCTTTCTTT
CASSSGRDTNSNTEAFF
>TRBJ2-7|many|.|TRBV6-6
TGTGCCAGCACCCAGGCCGAGACCTACGAGCAGTACTTC
CASTQAETYEQYF
>TRBJ1-1|.|.|TRBV4-3
TGCGCCAGCAGCCAAGCCAAGGCCGACACTGAAGCTTTCTTT
CASSQAKADTEAFF
>TRBJ1-1|.|.|TRBV12-3/TRBV12-4
TGTGCCAGCAGTTTTTTGGGGGTAGCTGAAGCTTTCTTT
CASSFLGVAEAFF
>TRBJ2-1|few|TRBD2|TRBV4-3
TGCGCCAGCAGCCAAGATCCCAGCGGGGTTTACAATGAGCAGTTCTTC
CASSQDPSGVYNEQFF
>TRBJ1-1|.|TRBD1|TRBV4-3
TGCGCCAGCAGCCAAACGGACAGGGAGATCGCTGAAGCTTTCTTT
CASSQTDREIAEAFF
>TRBJ1-2|.|.|TRBV4-3
TGCGCCAGCAGCCAAGATACTGAGCTTCACTATGGCTACACCTTC
CASSQDTELHYGYTF
>TRBJ1-2|few|.|TRBV5-1
TGCGCCAGCAGCTTCCAGGGGGGCTACACCTTC
CASSFQGGYTF
>TRBJ2-2|.|TRBD2|TRBV19
TGTGCCAGTAGTATTGCGGGGGAAACCGGGGAGCTGTTTTTT
CASSIAGETGELFF
>TRBJ1-1|.|.|TRBV9
TGTGCCAGCAGCGTATTCGGCCACACTGAAGCTTTCTTT
CASSVFGHTEAFF
>TRBJ2-1|.|.|TRBV9
TGTGCCAGCAGCGTAGACCCCGGCTCCTACAATGAGCAGTTCTTC
CASSVDPGSYNEQFF
>TRBJ2-5|many|TRBD2|TRBV7-9
TGTGCCAGCAGCGTACTAGCGGGCCAAGAGACCCAGTACTTC
CASSVLAGQETQYF
>TRBJ2-1|many|TRBD2|TRBV5-1
TGCGCCAGCAGCCGATCACTAGCGGGGGCCCACAATGAGCAGTTCTTC
CASSRSLAGAHNEQFF
>TRBJ1-5|.|.|TRBV7-9
TGTGCCAGCAGCCCGAGGTCCGATCAGCCCCAGCATTTT
CASSPRSDQPQHF
>TRBJ2-4|few|.|TRBV20-1
TGCAGGTCCGGAGGGGGAATAGCCAAAAACATTCAGTACTTC
CRSGGGIAKNIQYF
>TRBJ1-3|few|.|TRBV11-2
TGTGCCAGCAGTAATACTCGGACATGGGGAAACACCATATATTTT
CASSNTRTWGNTIYF
>TRBJ2-7|.|TRBD1|TRBV28
TGTGCCAGCAGTTTACCAGGGGGCTACGAGCAGTACTTC
CASSLPGGYEQYF
>TRBJ2-7|few|.|TRBV18
TGTGCCAGCTCACCGCTGCGGGGCAGGGGAGACTACGAGCAGTACTTC
CASSPLRGRGDYEQYF
>TRBJ1-5|few|.|TRBV6-2/TRBV6-3
TGTGCCAGCAGTCTCGATTGGGACTTCAATCAGCCCCAGCATTTT
CASSLDWDFNQPQHF
>TRBJ2-3|few|TRBD2|TRBV7-9
TGTGCCAGCAGCTTAACTAGCGGGGCGACTAGCACAGATACGCAGTATTTT
CASSLTSGATSTDTQYF
>TRBJ1-1|few|.|TRBV7-9
TGTGCCAGCAGTCCACGGGCGGTTATGAACACTGAAGCTTTCTTT
CASSPRAVMNTEAFF
>TRBJ1-4|.|.|TRBV19
TGTGCCAGTAGTATCTACGCAGGGAATGAAAAACTGTTTTTT
CASSIYAGNEKLFF
>TRBJ2-3|.|.|TRBV3-1
TGTGCCAGCAGCCGCGGACAGAGACACACAGATACGCAGTATTTT
CASSRGQRHTDTQYF
>TRBJ1-5|few|.|TRBV6-2/TRBV6-3
TGTGCCAGCAGTAAATTGACAACAGATCAGCCCCAGCATTTT
CASSKLTTDQPQHF
>TRBJ2-5|.|TRBD1|TRBV20-1
TGCAGTGCTACCCGGACAGGGTCGATTGGCGAGACCCAGTACTTC
CSATRTGSIGETQYF
>TRBJ1-4|.|.|TRBV25-1
TGTGCCAGTAGTTGGGGGGGAAAACTGTTTTTT
CASSWGGKLFF
>TRBJ2-3|few|.|TRBV6-5
TGTGCCAGCAGTTACGTACAGGCAGATACGCAGTATTTT
CASSYVQADTQYF
>TRBJ1-5|few|TRBD1|TRBV7-2
TGTGCCAGCAGCTTTCGGACAGGGGGGCGTCAGCCCCAGCATTTT
CASSFRTGGRQPQHF
>TRBJ1-2|few|.|TRBV12-3/TRBV12-4
TGTGCCAGCAGGGGGGTAGAGATCTATGGCTACACCTTC
CASRGVEIYGYTF
>TRBJ1-2|.|.|TRBV2
TGTGCCAGCACTGACCCCTCCTCGGACCTCTATGGCTACACCTTC
CASTDPSSDLYGYTF
>TRBJ2-3|few|TRBD2|TRBV20-1
TGCAGTGCTAGCCTAGCGGGCACAGATACGCAGTATTTT
CSASLAGTDTQYF